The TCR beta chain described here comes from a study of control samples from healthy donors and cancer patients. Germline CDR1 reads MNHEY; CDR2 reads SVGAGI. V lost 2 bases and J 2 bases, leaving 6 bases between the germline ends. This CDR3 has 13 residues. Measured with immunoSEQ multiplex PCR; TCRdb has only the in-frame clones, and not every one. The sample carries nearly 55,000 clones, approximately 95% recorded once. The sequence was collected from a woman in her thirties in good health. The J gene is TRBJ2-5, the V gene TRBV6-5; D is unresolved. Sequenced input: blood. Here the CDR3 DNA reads TGTGCCAGCAGTTACGATGGGCAAGAGACCCAGTACTTC. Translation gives CASSYDGQETQYF.